This entry lists 2 T cell receptor beta chains sequenced from one sample in a study of persistence of HIV-infected CD4 T cells (dated by TCRdb to the early 2020s). The treatment or condition tag for this specimen amounts to: suppressive antiretroviral therapy. Cells were stimulated with lysates of CMV-infected fibroblasts at 7.5 to 10 ug/mL. Memory populations depleted of antigen-responding cells were obtained by sorting nonresponding CD40L-negative CD69-negative CD45RO-high memory CD4+ T cells. The immunoSEQ hsTCRB assay version 4 in survey mode was used to sequence TCRbeta repertoires from genomic DNA. As stored in TCRdb, this immuneACCESS dataset retains in-frame rearrangements with V and J assigned. A fraction of the clones does not appear; measured against another copy, unresolved V genes explain less than half of the discrepancy, and the remainder lacks a known reason. The sample records tens of thousands of clones, 75% to 85% of which are singletons. The ten top clones hold around 0.94% of the sample.

These receptors' antigens are unknown. The sequencing here drew on CD4+ T cells sorted from PBMCs after approximately 20-hour stimulation, taken from a patient who received antiretroviral therapy. What the cell subset or site label conveys for this sample: CD40L-CD69- CD45RO-high memory CD4 T cells not responding to CMV lysate. The receptor source for this set is an adult man with HIV who was CMV-seropositive.

This chain joins TRBV10-3 and TRBJ1-5, with a tentative D call TRBD1 (6 bases). V shed 7 bases and J shed 7 bases, with 11 bases lying between them. There are 12 residues in the CDR3. Germline CDR1 is ENHRY and CDR2 is SYGVKD. The CDR3 DNA sequence: TGTGCCATCAAACAGGGAGACCAGCCCCAGCATTTT. This codes for CAIKQGDQPQHF.

The V call is TRBV6-5, the J call TRBJ1-6; perhaps TRBD1 as D (6 bases). CDR1 MNHEY and CDR2 SVGAGI come from the germline V gene. V was pared by 7 bases and J by 7 bases, with 17 bases between. This CDR3 comprises 15 residues. CDR3 sequence reads: CASNRDRIRNSPLHF. For the CDR3, the DNA is TGTGCCAGCAACCGAGACAGGATTCGGAATTCACCCCTCCACTTT.